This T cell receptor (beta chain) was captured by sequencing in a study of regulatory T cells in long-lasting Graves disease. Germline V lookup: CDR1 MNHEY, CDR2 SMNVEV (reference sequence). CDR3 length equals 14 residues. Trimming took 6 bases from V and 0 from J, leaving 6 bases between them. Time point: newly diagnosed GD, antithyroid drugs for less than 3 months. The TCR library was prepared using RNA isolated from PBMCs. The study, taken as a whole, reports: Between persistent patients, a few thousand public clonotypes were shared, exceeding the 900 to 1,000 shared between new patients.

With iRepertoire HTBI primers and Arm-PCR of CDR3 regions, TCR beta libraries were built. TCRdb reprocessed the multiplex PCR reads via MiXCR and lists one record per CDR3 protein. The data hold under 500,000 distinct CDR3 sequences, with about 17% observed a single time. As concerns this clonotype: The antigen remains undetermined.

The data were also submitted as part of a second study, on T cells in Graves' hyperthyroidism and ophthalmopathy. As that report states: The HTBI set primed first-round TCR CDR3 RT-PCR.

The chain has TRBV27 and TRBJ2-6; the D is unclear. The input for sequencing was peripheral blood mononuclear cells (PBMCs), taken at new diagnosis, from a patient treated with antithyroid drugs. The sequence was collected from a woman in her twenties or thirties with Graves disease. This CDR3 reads CASRVFSGANVLTF. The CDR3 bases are TGTGCCAGCAGGGTATTCTCTGGGGCCAACGTCCTGACTTTC.